The 20 T cell receptor beta chains listed next were all sequenced from one sample in a study of T cells after yellow fever vaccination. One entry per CDR3 protein, called by TCRdb with MiXCR from the 5' RACE reads. The table shows 300,000 to 400,000 distinct CDR3 sequences, with roughly 10% occurring only once. The sample was CD4+ T cells sorted from PBMCs, taken 45 days after the yellow fever booster vaccination. All receptors derive from a man aged 18 to 30 who received the YFV17D yellow fever vaccine.

The rearrangement uses TRBV7-2 and TRBJ2-5, with D perhaps given as TRBD1 or TRBD2 (6 bases each). Germline CDR1 is SGHTA and CDR2 is FQGNSA. The CDR3 consists of 15 residues. V was trimmed by 5 bases and J by 5 bases, leaving 18 bases between them. The CDR3 spells CASSRTRGARETQYF. CDR3 sequence (DNA): TGTGCCAGCAGCCGCACGAGGGGGGCTAGGGAGACCCAGTACTTC.

The chain has TRBV12-3 or TRBV12-4 and TRBJ1-1; TRBD1 might be the D (5 bases). Trimming shortened V by 8 bases and J by 0 bases, and 13 bases separated the two germline ends. The length of the CDR3 is 14 residues. The CDR3 nucleotides are TGTGCCAGCGGGGGGAACCGAATGAACACTGAAGCTTTCTTT. Its translation: CASGGNRMNTEAFF.

The rearrangement links TRBV12-3 or TRBV12-4 to TRBJ1-3; a possible D gene is TRBD1 (5 bases). CDR3 length: 15 residues. V was trimmed by 6 bases and J by 0 bases, leaving 12 bases between them. The CDR3 DNA follows: TGTGCCAGCAGAAACACAGGAAACTCTGGAAACACCATATATTTT. Protein: CASRNTGNSGNTIYF.

This clonotype was observed a few times. This sequence joins TRBV3-1 and TRBJ2-2; D remains ambiguous. V was clipped by 0 bases and J by 3 bases, with 2 bases between them. The CDR3 consists of 13 residues. Germline values: CDR1 LGHDT, CDR2 YNNKEL (reference sequence). The CDR3 DNA is TGTGCCAGCAGCCAAGAGTACACCGGGGAGCTGTTTTTT. This codes for CASSQEYTGELFF.

This clonotype has a count of ten or more. The V gene is TRBV24-1, the J gene TRBJ1-1; a weak D match, TRBD1 (5 bases). Germline V CDR1 and CDR2: KGHDR, SFDVKD. Deletions cut 0 bases from V and 8 bases from J, with 9 bases between. This CDR3 comprises 13 residues. CDR3 sequence (DNA): TGTGCCACCAGTGATTTGCAGGGCAGAGAAGCTTTCTTT. Protein sequence: CATSDLQGREAFF.

At least ten counts were recorded for this clonotype. The chain joins TRBV10-3 to TRBJ2-7; either TRBD1 or TRBD2 may supply D (5 bases each). Trimming removed 6 bases at V and 7 bases at J, with 13 bases between. The CDR3 covers 12 residues. Germline V gives CDR1 ENHRY, CDR2 SYGVKD. The CDR3 loop is CAIRQAEGEQYF. In DNA, the CDR3 is TGTGCCATCAGGCAGGCCGAGGGGGAGCAGTACTTC.

V and J are TRBV9 and TRBJ1-2; D is possibly TRBD1 (5 bases). From germline, CDR1 is SGDLS and CDR2 YYNGEE. The V gene lost 0 bases and the J gene lost 3 bases, with 12 bases spanning the gap. CDR3 size: 15 residues. CDR3 sequence (DNA): TGTGCCAGCAGCGTAGCTCCGGGGGTAGACTATGGCTACACCTTC. This codes for CASSVAPGVDYGYTF.

The chain uses TRBV10-3 and TRBJ1-1, with 10 bases identical to TRBD1. The CDR3 spans 14 residues. Germline lookup yields CDR1 ENHRY and CDR2 SYGVKD. The junction had 2 bases not matched to a gene; V was cut back by 6 bases and J by 1 base. CDR3: CAIRRDRGNTEAFF. Here the CDR3 DNA reads TGTGCCATCAGGCGGGACAGGGGGAACACTGAAGCTTTCTTT.

There are a few counts of this clonotype. Here the CDR3 reads CASSSGRTGYTF. The CDR3 nucleotides read TGTGCCAGCAGCTCAGGAAGGACAGGCTACACCTTC. The chain employs TRBV7-2 and TRBJ1-2; D may be TRBD1 (5 bases). CDR3 length: 12 amino acids. V dropped 4 bases and J dropped 8 bases, with 11 bases sitting between them. CDR1 and CDR2 (germline): SGHTA, FQGNSA.

This clonotype was counted between two and nine times. This chain links TRBV19 with TRBJ2-1; maybe TRBD2 (7 bases). Germline lookup yields CDR1 LNHDA and CDR2 SQIVND (reference sequence). This CDR3 has 14 residues. V was cut by 8 bases and J by 9 bases, with 20 bases left in between. CDR3 in amino acids: CASARGGRGGEQFF. Here the CDR3 DNA reads TGTGCCAGTGCACGCGGGGGCCGGGGAGGTGAGCAGTTCTTC.

This clonotype came up many times. This chain links TRBV27 with TRBJ2-5, with a possible D match to TRBD1 (8 bases). Germline loops: CDR1 MNHEY, CDR2 SMNVEV (reference sequence). The CDR3 has 14 residues. V lost 7 bases, J lost 4 bases, and 16 bases lay in between. The CDR3: CASNDRGGSETQYF. The CDR3 DNA is TGTGCCAGCAACGACAGGGGAGGGTCAGAGACCCAGTACTTC.

This clonotype turned up a few times. V gene TRBV4-3 combines with J gene TRBJ2-7; D unclear. Trimming stripped 0 bases from V and 2 bases from J, with 8 bases between. This CDR3 has 14 amino acids. CDR1 is LGHNA and CDR2 is YSLEER in the germline V gene. The CDR3 region is CASSQEAKTYEQYV. The DNA for the CDR3 is TGCGCCAGCAGCCAAGAAGCAAAAACCTACGAGCAGTACGTC.

This clonotype showed up many times. The V gene is TRBV4-2, the J gene TRBJ2-4, with a weak D call TRBD1 (5 bases). CDR3 size: 15 residues. V gave up 2 bases and J gave up 0 bases, with 8 bases separating them. The germline V gene has CDR1 LGHNA and CDR2 YNFKEQ. The CDR3 DNA sequence: TGTGCCAGCAGCCAACAGGGCGTAGCCAAAAACATTCAGTACTTC. Encoded protein: CASSQQGVAKNIQYF.

In this sample, this clonotype turned up a few times. V usage is TRBV12-3 or TRBV12-4 and J usage is TRBJ1-5; D ambiguous. This CDR3 has 13 amino acids. V was clipped by 3 bases and J by 7 bases, with 10 bases between them. The CDR3 reads CASSFGSGQPQHF. CDR3 bases: TGTGCCAGCAGTTTTGGTTCCGGACAGCCCCAGCATTTT.

This clonotype was observed a few times. In nucleotides, the CDR3 is TGTGCCAGCAGCGTTGGACAGGGGGCGCGGGGCTACACCTTC. Amino acids: CASSVGQGARGYTF. The chain combines TRBV6-6 with TRBJ1-2; TRBD1 aligns across 11 bases. The CDR3 is 14 residues long. CDR1 and CDR2 (germline): MNHNY, SVGAGI (reference sequence). With 6 bases clipped from V and 8 bases from J, the junction kept 8 bases outside the gene matches.

V gene TRBV7-8 combines with J gene TRBJ2-7; D is possibly TRBD2 (5 bases). CDR1 SGHVS and CDR2 FQNEAQ come from the germline V gene. Trimming took off 6 bases at V and 6 bases at J, with 18 bases between the two ends. The CDR3 consists of 14 residues. CDR3 loop: CASSLPRGWSEQYF. In DNA, the CDR3 is TGTGCCAGCAGTTTACCTCGAGGGTGGAGCGAGCAGTACTTC.

This clonotype was found a few times. The rearrangement links TRBV25-1 to TRBJ1-1; D perhaps matches TRBD1 (6 bases). Trimming cost V 7 bases and J 2 bases, with 17 bases left between them. CDR3 size: 15 residues. Per germline, CDR1 MGHDK and CDR2 SYGVNS. The CDR3 nucleotides read TGTGCCAGCACCCCAACTCTGGGGGCAAACACTGAAGCTTTCTTT. Translated, it gives CASTPTLGANTEAFF.

The CDR3 reads CASSQGRQGRGYGYTF. CDR3 sequence (DNA): TGTGCCAGCAGCCAGGGGAGACAGGGGCGGGGGTATGGCTACACCTTC. This chain connects TRBV4-2 to TRBJ1-2; the match to TRBD1 covers 8 bases. CDR3 length: 16 residues. Trimming at V came to 3 bases and at J to 5 bases, leaving 11 bases not matched to a gene. Germline CDR1 and CDR2: LGHNA and YNFKEQ.

This clonotype was detected ten times or more. V gene TRBV27 combines with J gene TRBJ1-4; D may be TRBD1 (6 bases). The CDR3 is 15 amino acids. Looked up from germline, CDR1 is MNHEY and CDR2 is SMNVEV (reference sequence). The V gene lost 4 bases and the J gene lost 3 bases, with 12 bases spanning the gap. CDR3 loop: CASSWGGGSNEKLFF. DNA for the CDR3: TGTGCCAGCAGTTGGGGGGGCGGCTCTAATGAAAAACTGTTTTTT.

This clonotype turned up a few times. The chain joins TRBV9 to TRBJ2-7; 9 bases are shared with TRBD1. The CDR3 spans 15 residues. Germline-derived CDR1 and CDR2 are SGDLS and YYNGEE. V lost 4 bases, J lost 3 bases, and 8 bases stayed unmatched. The CDR3 DNA follows: TGTGCCAGCAGCCGACAGGGGGACGCCTACTACGAGCAGTACTTC. It specifies CASSRQGDAYYEQYF.